This is a list of T cell receptor beta chains from one sample in a study of shared clonotypes between healthy human individuals. The assay was immunoSEQ multiplex PCR, and TCRdb's table has in-frame clones only and misses some. The profile shows about 550,000 clones, about 95% of them singletons. Sequenced sample: naive CD8+ T cells sorted from blood. These receptors all stem from a woman aged 30 to 39 in good health. Each CDR3 is given with its conserved first and last residue. Fields, in order: J gene, clone size, D gene, V gene, CDR3 protein, CDR3 DNA. D genes are given only for firm matches. The size field is filled for only some rows; it gives once, few, many or a size class.

J gene: TRBJ2-1; clone size: NA; D gene: TRBD2; V gene: TRBV9; CDR3 protein: CASSVGGLAANEQFF; CDR3 DNA: TGTGCCAGCAGCGTAGGAGGACTAGCGGCGAATGAGCAGTTCTTC
J gene: TRBJ2-1; clone size: NA; D gene: TRBD2; V gene: TRBV28; CDR3 protein: CASSFAGEAEQFF; CDR3 DNA: TGTGCCAGCAGTTTTGCGGGAGAGGCTGAGCAGTTCTTC
J gene: TRBJ1-2; clone size: NA; D gene: TRBD1; V gene: TRBV28; CDR3 protein: CASSPDRADYGYTF; CDR3 DNA: TGTGCCAGCAGTCCGGACAGGGCTGACTATGGCTACACCTTC
J gene: TRBJ2-1; clone size: NA; D gene: NA; V gene: TRBV2; CDR3 protein: CASTGRKGDHNEQFF; CDR3 DNA: TGTGCCAGCACCGGAAGAAAGGGAGACCACAATGAGCAGTTCTTC
J gene: TRBJ2-7; clone size: once; D gene: TRBD1; V gene: TRBV5-1; CDR3 protein: CASSFPTGSYEQYF; CDR3 DNA: TGCGCCAGCAGCTTTCCGACAGGGTCTTACGAGCAGTACTTC
J gene: TRBJ2-1; clone size: NA; D gene: TRBD2; V gene: TRBV7-8; CDR3 protein: CASSVYLAGGGSYNEQFF; CDR3 DNA: TGTGCCAGCAGCGTGTACCTAGCGGGAGGGGGTTCCTACAATGAGCAGTTCTTC
J gene: TRBJ2-2; clone size: NA; D gene: TRBD2; V gene: TRBV28; CDR3 protein: CASSFFTTSGRLSNTGELFF; CDR3 DNA: TGTGCCAGCAGTTTCTTTACGACTAGCGGGAGGCTGTCGAACACCGGGGAGCTGTTTTTT
J gene: TRBJ2-1; clone size: NA; D gene: NA; V gene: TRBV28; CDR3 protein: CASSFSEGEGTLHDEQFF; CDR3 DNA: TGTGCCAGCAGTTTTTCCGAGGGGGAAGGCACGCTACACGATGAGCAGTTCTTC
J gene: TRBJ2-7; clone size: NA; D gene: TRBD1; V gene: TRBV18; CDR3 protein: CASSNSGQEAYEQYF; CDR3 DNA: TGTGCCAGCTCAAACTCGGGACAGGAAGCCTACGAGCAGTACTTC
J gene: TRBJ2-1; clone size: NA; D gene: NA; V gene: TRBV5-1; CDR3 protein: CASSLYPSENHNEQFF; CDR3 DNA: TGCGCCAGCAGCTTGTATCCCTCGGAGAATCACAATGAGCAGTTCTTC
J gene: TRBJ2-2; clone size: NA; D gene: NA; V gene: TRBV2; CDR3 protein: CASRDSRTGELFF; CDR3 DNA: TGTGCCAGCCGGGACTCTCGAACCGGGGAGCTGTTTTTT
J gene: TRBJ2-7; clone size: NA; D gene: NA; V gene: TRBV4-1; CDR3 protein: CASSHSPGTHYEQYF; CDR3 DNA: TGCGCCAGCAGCCATTCTCCCGGGACACACTACGAGCAGTACTTC
J gene: TRBJ2-1; clone size: NA; D gene: NA; V gene: TRBV2; CDR3 protein: CASSGYRAQLGNYNEQFF; CDR3 DNA: TGTGCCAGCAGCGGTTACAGGGCACAGCTAGGGAATTACAATGAGCAGTTCTTC
J gene: TRBJ2-3; clone size: NA; D gene: NA; V gene: TRBV13; CDR3 protein: CASSLGGVAADTQYF; CDR3 DNA: TGTGCCAGCAGCTTAGGCGGGGTGGCCGCAGATACGCAGTATTTT
J gene: TRBJ1-5; clone size: few; D gene: NA; V gene: TRBV5-6; CDR3 protein: CASSKWGRYQPQHF; CDR3 DNA: TGTGCCAGCAGCAAATGGGGACGGTATCAGCCCCAGCATTTT
J gene: TRBJ1-2; clone size: NA; D gene: TRBD1; V gene: TRBV6-5; CDR3 protein: CASSYSETGDGYTF; CDR3 DNA: TGTGCCAGCAGTTACTCGGAGACAGGGGATGGCTACACCTTC
J gene: TRBJ2-1; clone size: NA; D gene: TRBD2; V gene: TRBV13; CDR3 protein: CASSSGLAENEQFF; CDR3 DNA: TGTGCCAGCAGCTCTGGACTAGCGGAAAATGAGCAGTTCTTC
J gene: TRBJ2-7; clone size: NA; D gene: NA; V gene: TRBV19; CDR3 protein: CASSRSAVASYEQYF; CDR3 DNA: TGTGCCAGTAGCCGCTCGGCGGTTGCCTCCTACGAGCAGTACTTC
J gene: TRBJ2-1; clone size: NA; D gene: NA; V gene: TRBV5-6; CDR3 protein: CASSFDSGFNEQFF; CDR3 DNA: TGTGCCAGCAGCTTCGACTCGGGGTTCAATGAGCAGTTCTTC
J gene: TRBJ1-1; clone size: NA; D gene: NA; V gene: TRBV5-8; CDR3 protein: CASSGGPLGTEAFF; CDR3 DNA: TGTGCCAGCAGCGGCGGGCCTTTGGGCACTGAAGCTTTCTTT
J gene: TRBJ1-1; clone size: NA; D gene: NA; V gene: TRBV7-9; CDR3 protein: CASSGTRGTEAFF; CDR3 DNA: TGTGCCAGCAGCGGGACAAGAGGTACTGAAGCTTTCTTT
J gene: TRBJ2-7; clone size: NA; D gene: NA; V gene: TRBV2; CDR3 protein: CASSVPGTLGEQYF; CDR3 DNA: TGTGCCAGCAGTGTTCCGGGGACCCTGGGGGAGCAGTACTTC
J gene: TRBJ2-5; clone size: NA; D gene: NA; V gene: TRBV28; CDR3 protein: CASSLLGEQETQYF; CDR3 DNA: TGTGCCAGCAGTTTGCTAGGGGAACAAGAGACCCAGTACTTC
J gene: TRBJ2-3; clone size: NA; D gene: NA; V gene: TRBV28; CDR3 protein: CASSLWGREVVSTDTQYF; CDR3 DNA: TGTGCCAGCAGTTTATGGGGCCGTGAGGTGGTTAGCACAGATACGCAGTATTTT
J gene: TRBJ2-2; clone size: NA; D gene: TRBD2; V gene: TRBV12-5; CDR3 protein: CASGYGLAGAPGELFF; CDR3 DNA: TGTGCTAGTGGTTACGGACTAGCGGGAGCCCCCGGGGAGCTGTTTTTT
J gene: TRBJ1-5; clone size: NA; D gene: NA; V gene: TRBV6-5; CDR3 protein: CASSSDRSSQPQHF; CDR3 DNA: TGTGCCAGCAGTTCCGACAGAAGTTCTCAGCCCCAGCATTTT
J gene: TRBJ1-1; clone size: NA; D gene: NA; V gene: TRBV29-1; CDR3 protein: CSVVGPPFEAGTSMNTEAFF; CDR3 DNA: TGCAGCGTTGTCGGACCTCCGTTCGAAGCCGGGACATCCATGAACACTGAAGCTTTCTTT
J gene: TRBJ1-5; clone size: NA; D gene: NA; V gene: TRBV6-1; CDR3 protein: CASSPGVVGNQPQHF; CDR3 DNA: TGTGCCAGCAGCCCAGGGGTGGTGGGTAATCAGCCCCAGCATTTT
J gene: TRBJ2-7; clone size: NA; D gene: TRBD2; V gene: TRBV27; CDR3 protein: CASSLSASGSINEQYF; CDR3 DNA: TGTGCCAGCAGTTTATCTGCCAGCGGGAGTATCAACGAGCAGTACTTC
J gene: TRBJ1-1; clone size: NA; D gene: NA; V gene: TRBV25-1; CDR3 protein: CASSGILGGRRPNTEAFF; CDR3 DNA: TGTGCCAGCAGTGGGATATTGGGGGGACGGCGACCCAACACTGAAGCTTTCTTT
J gene: TRBJ2-3; clone size: NA; D gene: TRBD2; V gene: TRBV19; CDR3 protein: CASRTSAVSDTQYF; CDR3 DNA: TGTGCCAGTAGGACTAGCGCGGTTTCAGATACGCAGTATTTT
J gene: TRBJ1-1; clone size: NA; D gene: NA; V gene: TRBV5-8; CDR3 protein: CASSLGAAATEAFF; CDR3 DNA: TGTGCCAGCAGCTTGGGTGCAGCAGCCACTGAAGCTTTCTTT
J gene: TRBJ1-2; clone size: NA; D gene: NA; V gene: TRBV6-1; CDR3 protein: CASSGVSGLRNYGYTF; CDR3 DNA: TGTGCCAGCAGTGGTGTTTCGGGGCTGCGAAACTATGGCTACACCTTC
J gene: TRBJ2-7; clone size: NA; D gene: TRBD2; V gene: TRBV7-6; CDR3 protein: CASSPRASHRGSGRSSYEQYF; CDR3 DNA: TGTGCCAGCAGCCCAAGAGCGTCCCACAGAGGCAGCGGGAGGAGCTCCTACGAGCAGTACTTC
J gene: TRBJ2-7; clone size: once; D gene: NA; V gene: TRBV7-2; CDR3 protein: CASTSGGRGYEQYF; CDR3 DNA: TGTGCCAGCACCTCCGGGGGGCGGGGATACGAGCAGTACTTC
J gene: TRBJ2-1; clone size: once; D gene: TRBD2; V gene: TRBV28; CDR3 protein: CASSLAGLGYNEQFF; CDR3 DNA: TGTGCCAGCAGTCTAGCGGGATTAGGATACAATGAGCAGTTCTTC